A single sample is the source of the 6 T cell receptor beta chains below, sequenced in a study of T-cell reconstitution after alpha-beta-depleted transplantation in children. Unique molecular identifiers featured in how the TCRbeta library was prepared. TCRdb reprocessed the PCR reads with MiXCR, giving one entry per CDR3 protein. This sample has more than 120,000 distinct CDR3 sequences, with about 9% found just once. The sample was PBMCs, mostly from graft donor cells, taken 180 days after TCRalphabeta/CD19-depleted stem cell transplant. These receptors all stem from a female patient aged 2 to 10 who had a stem cell transplant for congenital amegakaryocytic thrombocytopenia, so the T cells may come from the graft donor.

This clonotype was seen many times. The rearrangement joins TRBV25-1 to TRBJ1-2, with TRBD1 matching over 10 bases. V gave up 10 bases and J gave up 4 bases; unmatched junction bases: 6. Germline V gene sequence: CDR1 MGHDK, CDR2 SYGVNS. There are 13 residues in the CDR3. As DNA, the CDR3 is TGTGCCACCAAGGGACAGGGGCTCTATGGCTACACCTTC. This sequence encodes CATKGQGLYGYTF.

This chain joins TRBV7-6 and TRBJ2-2; perhaps TRBD2 as D (6 bases). Germline V gene data show CDR1 as SGHVS and CDR2 as FNYEAQ. The V end lost 5 bases, the J end lost 0 bases, and 13 bases lay between the germline ends. The CDR3 spans 16 residues. The CDR3 DNA follows: TGTGCCAGCAGCCTGGGGCGGGGCGCGAACACCGGGGAGCTGTTTTTT. Encoded protein: CASSLGRGANTGELFF.

The J gene is TRBJ2-1, the V gene TRBV11-2; D is uncertain. Trimming took 3 bases from V and 8 from J, leaving 8 bases between them. Per the germline V gene, CDR1 is SGHAT and CDR2 is FQNNGV. This CDR3 is built from 12 residues. CDR3 sequence: CASSFFGDEQFF. CDR3 nucleotide sequence: TGTGCCAGCAGCTTCTTTGGGGATGAGCAGTTCTTC.

This clonotype was counted at least ten times. J is TRBJ2-1 and V is TRBV25-1, with 12 bases matching TRBD2. Germline CDR1 MGHDK, CDR2 SYGVNS. V lost 6 bases to trimming and J lost 2 bases; unmatched junction nucleotides: 11. The CDR3 totals 18 residues. In DNA, the CDR3 is TGTGCCAGCAGCCCCCACCGGACTAGCGGGGAGCCCTACAATGAGCAGTTCTTC. Residues: CASSPHRTSGEPYNEQFF.

This clonotype was seen many times. V usage is TRBV6-5 and J usage is TRBJ1-6; 9 bases agree with TRBD1. Germline CDR1 reads MNHEY; CDR2 reads SVGAGI. V was clipped by 8 bases and J by 10 bases; unmatched bases: 15. The CDR3 runs 16 residues. Here the CDR3 reads CASGRGTGSRMSPLHF. The CDR3 region has the DNA TGTGCCAGCGGTAGGGGGACAGGGAGTCGTATGTCACCCCTCCACTTT.

This clonotype was counted ten times or more. The CDR3: CASSHTRGSIGTGELFF. For the CDR3, the DNA is TGTGCCAGCAGCCATACGCGCGGGAGTATTGGCACCGGGGAGCTGTTTTTT. The chain carries TRBV7-2 and TRBJ2-2, with TRBD2 identical over 7 bases. The CDR3 extends over 17 amino acids. Germline V gives CDR1 SGHTA, CDR2 FQGNSA. Losses at the gene ends were 5 bases for V and 4 bases for J; bases not matched to a gene: 13.